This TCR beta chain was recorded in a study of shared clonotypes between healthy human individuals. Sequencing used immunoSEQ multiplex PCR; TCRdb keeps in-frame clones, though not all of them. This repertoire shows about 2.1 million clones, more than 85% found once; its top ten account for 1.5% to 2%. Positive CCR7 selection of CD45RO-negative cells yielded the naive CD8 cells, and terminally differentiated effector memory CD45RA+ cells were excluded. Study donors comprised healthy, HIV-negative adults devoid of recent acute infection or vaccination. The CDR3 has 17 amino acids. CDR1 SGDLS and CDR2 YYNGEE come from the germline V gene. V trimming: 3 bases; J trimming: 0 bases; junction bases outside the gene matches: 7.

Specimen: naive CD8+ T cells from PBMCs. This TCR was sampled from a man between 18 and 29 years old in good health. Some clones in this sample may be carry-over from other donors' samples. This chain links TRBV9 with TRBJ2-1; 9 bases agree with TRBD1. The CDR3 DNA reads TGTGCCAGCAGCGAAGGGGACAGGGAGAGCTCCTACAATGAGCAGTTCTTC. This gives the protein CASSEGDRESSYNEQFF.